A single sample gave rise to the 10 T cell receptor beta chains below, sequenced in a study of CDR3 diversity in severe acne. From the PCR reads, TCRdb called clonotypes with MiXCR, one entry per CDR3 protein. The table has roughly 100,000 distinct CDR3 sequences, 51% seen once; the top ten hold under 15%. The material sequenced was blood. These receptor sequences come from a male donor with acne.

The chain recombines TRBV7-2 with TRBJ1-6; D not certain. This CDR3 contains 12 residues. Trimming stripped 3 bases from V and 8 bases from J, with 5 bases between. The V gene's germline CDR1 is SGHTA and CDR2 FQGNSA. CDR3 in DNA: TGTGCCAGCAGCTTCATCGATTCACCCCTCCACTTT. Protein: CASSFIDSPLHF.

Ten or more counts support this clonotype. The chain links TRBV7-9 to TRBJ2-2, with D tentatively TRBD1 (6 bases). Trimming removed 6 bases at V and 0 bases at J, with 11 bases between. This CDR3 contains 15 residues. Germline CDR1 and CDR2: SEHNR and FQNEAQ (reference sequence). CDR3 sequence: CASRTGTSNTGELFF. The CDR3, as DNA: TGTGCCAGCAGGACCGGGACATCGAACACCGGGGAGCTGTTTTTT.

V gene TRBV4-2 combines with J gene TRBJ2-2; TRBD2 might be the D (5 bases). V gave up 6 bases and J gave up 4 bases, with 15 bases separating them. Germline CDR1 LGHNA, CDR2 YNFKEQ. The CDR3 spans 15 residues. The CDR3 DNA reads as TGTGCCAGCAGAGGAGGACTTTCTCCCACCGGGGAGCTGTTTTTT. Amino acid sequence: CASRGGLSPTGELFF.

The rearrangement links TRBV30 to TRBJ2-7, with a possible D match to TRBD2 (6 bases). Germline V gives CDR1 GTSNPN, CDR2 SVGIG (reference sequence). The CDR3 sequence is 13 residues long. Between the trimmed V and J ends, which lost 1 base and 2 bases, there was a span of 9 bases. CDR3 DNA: TGTGCCTGGAGTGAAGCGGGCCCCTACGAGCAGTACTTC. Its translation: CAWSEAGPYEQYF.

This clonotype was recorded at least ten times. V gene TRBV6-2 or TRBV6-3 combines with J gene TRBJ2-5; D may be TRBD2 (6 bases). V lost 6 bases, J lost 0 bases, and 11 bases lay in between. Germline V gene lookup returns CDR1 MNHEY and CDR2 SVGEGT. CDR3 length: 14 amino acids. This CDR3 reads CASSHGLNQETQYF. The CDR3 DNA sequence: TGTGCCAGCAGCCACGGACTAAACCAAGAGACCCAGTACTTC.

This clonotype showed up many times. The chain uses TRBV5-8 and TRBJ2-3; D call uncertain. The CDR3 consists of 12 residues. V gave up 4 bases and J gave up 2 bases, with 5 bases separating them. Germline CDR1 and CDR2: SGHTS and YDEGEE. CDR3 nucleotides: TGTGCCAGCAGCACCTACACAGATACGCAGTATTTT. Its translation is CASSTYTDTQYF.

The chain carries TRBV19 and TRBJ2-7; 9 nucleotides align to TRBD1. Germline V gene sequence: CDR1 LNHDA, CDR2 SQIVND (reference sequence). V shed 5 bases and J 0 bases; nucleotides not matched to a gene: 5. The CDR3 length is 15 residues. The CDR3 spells CASSPGQGVSYEQYF. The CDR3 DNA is TGTGCCAGTAGTCCGGGACAGGGAGTCTCCTACGAGCAGTACTTC.

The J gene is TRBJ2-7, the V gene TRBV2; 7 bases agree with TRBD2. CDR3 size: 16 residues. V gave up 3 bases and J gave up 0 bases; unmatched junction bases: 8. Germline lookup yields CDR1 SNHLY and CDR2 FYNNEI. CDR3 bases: TGTGCCAGCAGTGAGTGGGACTACTCCAGCTCCTACGAGCAGTACTTC. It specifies CASSEWDYSSSYEQYF.

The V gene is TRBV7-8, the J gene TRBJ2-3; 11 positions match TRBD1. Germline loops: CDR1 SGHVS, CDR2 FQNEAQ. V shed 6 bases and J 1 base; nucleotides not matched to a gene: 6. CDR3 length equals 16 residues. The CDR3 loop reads CASSSGQGARTDTQYF. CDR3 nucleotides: TGTGCCAGCAGTTCCGGACAGGGGGCTCGCACAGATACGCAGTATTTT.

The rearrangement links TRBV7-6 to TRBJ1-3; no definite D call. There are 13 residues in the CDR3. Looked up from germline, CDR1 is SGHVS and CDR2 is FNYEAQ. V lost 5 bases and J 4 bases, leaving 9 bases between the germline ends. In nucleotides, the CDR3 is TGTGCCAGCAGCAGAGCCGACGGAAACACCATATATTTT. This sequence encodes CASSRADGNTIYF.